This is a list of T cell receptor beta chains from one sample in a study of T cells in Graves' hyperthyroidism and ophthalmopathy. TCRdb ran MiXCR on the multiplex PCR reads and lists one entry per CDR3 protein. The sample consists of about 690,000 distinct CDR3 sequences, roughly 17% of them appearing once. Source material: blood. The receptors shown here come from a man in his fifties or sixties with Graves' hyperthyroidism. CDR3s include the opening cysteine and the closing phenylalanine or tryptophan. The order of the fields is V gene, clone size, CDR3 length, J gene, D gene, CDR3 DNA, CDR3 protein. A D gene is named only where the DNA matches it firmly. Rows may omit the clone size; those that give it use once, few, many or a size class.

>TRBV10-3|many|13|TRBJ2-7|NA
TGTGCCATCAGTGACAGGGGAAACTACGAGCAGTACTTC
CAISDRGNYEQYF
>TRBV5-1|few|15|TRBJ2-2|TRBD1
TGCGCCAGCAGCCCCATGACAGGGGTCACCGGGGAGCTGTTTTTT
CASSPMTGVTGELFF
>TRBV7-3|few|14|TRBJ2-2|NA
TGTGCCAGCAGCACCAACGGGTACACCGGGGAGCTGTTTTTT
CASSTNGYTGELFF
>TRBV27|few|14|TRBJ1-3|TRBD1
TGTGCCAGCAGGTCCTACAGGGGAAGAAACACCATATATTTT
CASRSYRGRNTIYF
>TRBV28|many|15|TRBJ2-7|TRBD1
TGTGCCAGCAGTACCCCCTTGGACAGGGACTACGAGCAGTACTTC
CASSTPLDRDYEQYF
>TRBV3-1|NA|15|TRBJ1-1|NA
TGTGCCAGCAGCCAAGGATCCGTCAGGCGTGAAGGAGCTTTCTTT
CASSQGSVRREGAFF
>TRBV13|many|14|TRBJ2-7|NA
TGTGCCAGCAGCACGGACAGTTACTCCTACGAGCAGTACTTC
CASSTDSYSYEQYF
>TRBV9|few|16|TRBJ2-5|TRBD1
TGTGCCAGCAGCTTTGAACCGGGACAGGGCCAAGAGACCCAGTACTTC
CASSFEPGQGQETQYF
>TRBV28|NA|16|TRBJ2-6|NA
TGTGCCAGCAGTTTACTATGGTACTCTGGGGCCAACGTCCTGACTTTC
CASSLLWYSGANVLTF
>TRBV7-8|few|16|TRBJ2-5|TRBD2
TGTGCCAGCAGCCTCTGGGGACTAGCCCGCACCGAGACCCAGTACTTC
CASSLWGLARTETQYF
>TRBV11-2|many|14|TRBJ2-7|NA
TGTGCCAGCAGCCTCAAAATAAGCTCCTACGAGCAGTACTTC
CASSLKISSYEQYF
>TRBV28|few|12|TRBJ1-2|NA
TGTGCCAGCAGTTTATGGTCTCATGGCTACACCTTC
CASSLWSHGYTF
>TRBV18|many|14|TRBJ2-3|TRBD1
TGTGCCAGCTCACAACAACAGGGGGCAGATACGCAGTATTTT
CASSQQQGADTQYF
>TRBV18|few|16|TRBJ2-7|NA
TGTGCCAGCTCACTTAAGGCCGGGACTCTTACCTACGAGCAGTACTTC
CASSLKAGTLTYEQYF
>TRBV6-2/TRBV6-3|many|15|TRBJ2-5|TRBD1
TGTGCCAGCAGTTGGACAGGGCTGTACCAAGAGACCCAGTACTTC
CASSWTGLYQETQYF
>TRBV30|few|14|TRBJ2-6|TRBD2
TGTGCCCGAGGCGGGAGTTTTGGGGCCAACGTCCTGACTTTC
CARGGSFGANVLTF
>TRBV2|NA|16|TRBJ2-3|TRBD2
TGTGCCAGCAGTGGGGGACTAGCGGCGAGGGCAGATACGCAGTATTTT
CASSGGLAARADTQYF
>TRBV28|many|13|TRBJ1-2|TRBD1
TGTGCCAGCTGGGACAGGGGTTGGTATGGCTACACCTTC
CASWDRGWYGYTF
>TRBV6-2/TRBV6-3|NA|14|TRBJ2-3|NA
TGTGCCAGCAGTTCGACGAGGGGAACAGATACGCAGTATTTT
CASSSTRGTDTQYF
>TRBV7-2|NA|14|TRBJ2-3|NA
TGTGCCAGCAGCCCTCAGGTCTTAGGGAAAGAGCAGTATTTT
CASSPQVLGKEQYF
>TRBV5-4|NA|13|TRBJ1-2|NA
TGTGCTAGCAGCCTGGACAGATACTATGGCTACACCTTC
CASSLDRYYGYTF
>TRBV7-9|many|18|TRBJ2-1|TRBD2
TGTGCCAGCAGCACCGGGACTAGCGGAGTGAGCTCCTACAATGAGCAGTTCTTC
CASSTGTSGVSSYNEQFF